Following are 8 T cell receptor beta chains from one sample sequenced in a study of control samples from healthy donors and cancer patients. Only in-frame clones appear in the TCRdb table, and some are missing; sequencing was by immunoSEQ multiplex PCR. The table has around 110,000 clones, approximately 90% seen once; the top ten hold roughly 2.5%. Sequencing was done on a sample of blood. These receptor sequences come from a woman aged 70-85 years in good health.

This clone appeared a few times. V gene TRBV3-1 (or the pseudogene TRBV3-2) combines with J gene TRBJ1-1, with TRBD1 as a possible D gene (5 bases). Germline V gene data show CDR1 as LGHDT and CDR2 as YNNKEL (reference sequence). The CDR3 consists of 15 residues. V shed 4 bases and J shed 3 bases, with 15 bases lying between them. For the CDR3, the DNA is TGTGCCAGCAGCCCAGGCGGGGGTAGAGACACTGAAGCTTTCTTT. Its protein is CASSPGGGRDTEAFF.

The table lists this clone with a count of one. The V gene is TRBV14, the J gene TRBJ2-1, with TRBD2 identical over 8 bases. The V gene end was trimmed by 1 base and the J gene end by 3 bases; junction bases not matched to a gene: 8. Per germline, CDR1 SGHDN and CDR2 FVKESK. CDR3 length: 17 amino acids. The CDR3 spells CASSQVPPGTSYNEQFF. Here the CDR3 DNA reads TGTGCCAGCAGCCAAGTCCCGCCCGGGACTAGCTACAATGAGCAGTTCTTC.

There are a few counts of this clone. The rearrangement joins TRBV25-1 to TRBJ2-7; TRBD2 matches at 8 bases. V gave up 0 bases and J gave up 3 bases; unmatched junction bases: 7. This CDR3 is built from 16 residues. Germline loops: CDR1 MGHDK, CDR2 SYGVNS. For the CDR3, the DNA is TGTGCCAGCAGTGAATACCGGGGGGGACTTATCTACGAGCAGTACTTC. Amino acid sequence: CASSEYRGGLIYEQYF.

The V call is TRBV7-9, the J call TRBJ2-1, with D possibly matching TRBD1 (5 bases). This CDR3 is built from 13 residues. The V gene lost 9 bases and the J gene lost 4 bases, with 13 bases spanning the gap. Germline CDR1 and CDR2: SEHNR and FQNEAQ (reference sequence). CDR3 in DNA: TGTGCCAGTCACAGGTCCCAGTACAATGAGCAGTTCTTC. This sequence encodes CASHRSQYNEQFF.

Only one count was recorded for this clone. This sequence joins TRBV27 and TRBJ1-2, with 7 bases lining up with TRBD1. Losses at the gene ends were 2 bases for V and 4 bases for J; bases not matched to a gene: 10. The CDR3 has 16 residues. Germline CDR1 and CDR2: MNHEY and SMNVEV (reference sequence). Here the CDR3 DNA reads TGTGCCAGCAGTTTAGCCCGCGCGGGACAGACCTATGGCTACACCTTC. Translating it yields CASSLARAGQTYGYTF.

The chain recombines TRBV24-1 with TRBJ2-5, with TRBD1 as a possible D gene (6 bases). The germline V and J ends were trimmed by 7 bases and 4 bases, with 12 bases remaining between them. In germline, CDR1 is KGHDR, CDR2 SFDVKD. The CDR3 extends over 13 amino acids. CDR3 amino acids: CATSQGWGETQYF. The CDR3 bases are TGTGCCACCAGCCAGGGGTGGGGAGAGACCCAGTACTTC.

V usage is TRBV5-4 and J usage is TRBJ1-1; the match to TRBD1 covers 7 bases. The J segment lost 5 bases and the V segment lost 0 bases, leaving 4 bases of the junction unmatched. Germline-derived CDR1 and CDR2 are SGHNT and YYREEE (reference sequence). This CDR3 region has 14 residues. DNA for the CDR3: TGTGCCAGCAGCTTGGTGGGACAGTCGACTGAAGCTTTCTTT. Protein product: CASSLVGQSTEAFF.

The chain combines TRBV12-5 with TRBJ2-7; 11 bases agree with TRBD2. The trim removed 2 bases at V and 3 bases at J, leaving 9 bases unmatched. Per germline, CDR1 LGHNT and CDR2 FRNRAP. The CDR3 sequence is 17 residues long. This chain's CDR3 is CASGLLGTSGGIYEQYF. The CDR3 coding sequence is TGTGCTAGTGGTTTGCTGGGAACTAGCGGGGGCATCTACGAGCAGTACTTC.